This T cell receptor (beta chain) was profiled in a study of T cells in Graves' hyperthyroidism and ophthalmopathy. The table lists this clonotype with many counts. Trimming cost V 1 base and J 10 bases, with 11 bases left between them. The CDR3 contains 14 residues. Germline V gives CDR1 SEHNR, CDR2 FQNEAQ (reference sequence). Amplification of TCR beta CDR3 regions used RNA as the template. TCR CDR3 regions were first amplified by RT-PCR with HTBI primers. TCRdb itself ran the multiplex PCR reads through MiXCR, one entry per CDR3 protein. The data contain a few hundred thousand distinct CDR3 sequences, around 43% of them singletons.

What was sequenced was peripheral blood or thyroid tissue (not recorded which). This TCR was sampled from an adult woman with Graves' disease, either hyperthyroidism or ophthalmopathy (not recorded which). The chain links TRBV7-9 to TRBJ1-6; TRBD1 might be the D (5 bases). In DNA, the CDR3 is TGTGCCAGCAGCTTAGATGCAGGGTGGTCACCCCTCCACTTT. It encodes CASSLDAGWSPLHF.